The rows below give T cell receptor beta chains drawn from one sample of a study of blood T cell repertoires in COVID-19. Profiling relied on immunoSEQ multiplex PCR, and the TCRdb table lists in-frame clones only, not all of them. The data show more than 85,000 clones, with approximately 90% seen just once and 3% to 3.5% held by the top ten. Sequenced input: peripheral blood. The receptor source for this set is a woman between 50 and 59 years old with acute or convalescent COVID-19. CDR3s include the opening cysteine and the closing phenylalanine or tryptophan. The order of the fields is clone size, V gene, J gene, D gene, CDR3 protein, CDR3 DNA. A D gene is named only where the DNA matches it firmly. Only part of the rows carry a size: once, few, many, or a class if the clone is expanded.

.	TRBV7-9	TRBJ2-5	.	CASSLTQETQYF	TGTGCCAGCAGCCTTACACAAGAGACCCAGTACTTC
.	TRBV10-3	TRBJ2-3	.	CAIGRGVPTDTQYF	TGTGCCATTGGCAGGGGGGTTCCCACAGATACGCAGTATTTT
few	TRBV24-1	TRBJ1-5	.	CATSDAGRPQHF	TGTGCCACCAGTGACGCTGGCAGGCCCCAGCATTTT
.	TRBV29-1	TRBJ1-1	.	CSSLEGLTEAFF	TGCAGCTCCCTCGAGGGCCTCACTGAAGCTTTCTTT
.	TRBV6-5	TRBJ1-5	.	CASSRGSNQPQHF	TGTGCCAGCAGCCGAGGTAGCAATCAGCCCCAGCATTTT
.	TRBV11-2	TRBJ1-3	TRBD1	CASSLSWDSGNTIYF	TGTGCCAGCAGCTTAAGTTGGGACAGCGGAAACACCATATATTTT
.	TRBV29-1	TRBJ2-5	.	CSARPAGQETQYF	TGCAGCGCCCGGCCCGCAGGACAAGAGACCCAGTACTTC
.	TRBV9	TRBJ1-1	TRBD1	CASSVIDRGETEAFF	TGTGCCAGCAGCGTAATTGACAGGGGAGAGACTGAAGCTTTCTTT
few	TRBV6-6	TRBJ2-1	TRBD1	CASSQLDRGNNEQFF	TGTGCCAGCAGTCAGCTGGACAGGGGAAACAATGAGCAGTTCTTC
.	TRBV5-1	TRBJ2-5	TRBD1	CASSVSGTGQETQYF	TGCGCCAGCAGCGTGTCCGGGACAGGGCAAGAGACCCAGTACTTC
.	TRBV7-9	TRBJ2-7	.	CASSPPAGSAALSGEQYF	TGTGCCAGCAGCCCCCCTGCGGGTTCAGCGGCGTTGTCCGGCGAGCAGTACTTC
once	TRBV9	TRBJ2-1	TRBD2	CASSVGQRGYNEQFF	TGTGCCAGCAGCGTAGGCCAGCGGGGATACAATGAGCAGTTCTTC
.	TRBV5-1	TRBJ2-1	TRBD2	CASSSIGGSGRGEQFF	TGCGCCAGCAGCTCGATAGGGGGTAGCGGGAGAGGTGAGCAGTTCTTC
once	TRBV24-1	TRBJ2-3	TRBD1	CATLRGQGMTDTQYF	TGTGCCACCCTACGGGGACAGGGAATGACAGATACGCAGTATTTT
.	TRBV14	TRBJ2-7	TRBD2	CASSQDVPTSGRAGQYF	TGTGCCAGCAGCCAAGATGTTCCGACTAGCGGGAGGGCCGGGCAGTACTTC
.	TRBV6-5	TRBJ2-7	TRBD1	CASRLDRAYYEQYF	TGTGCCAGCAGGCTGGACAGGGCCTACTACGAGCAGTACTTC
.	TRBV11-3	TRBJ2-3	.	CASSLGGGSTDTQYF	TGTGCCAGCAGCTTAGGCGGAGGGAGCACAGATACGCAGTATTTT
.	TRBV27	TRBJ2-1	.	CASRRQYNEQFF	TGTGCCAGCAGACGCCAGTACAATGAGCAGTTCTTC
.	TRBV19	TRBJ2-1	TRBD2	CASSTHLSGRAGDEQFF	TGTGCCAGTAGTACCCACCTTAGCGGGAGGGCCGGGGATGAGCAGTTCTTC
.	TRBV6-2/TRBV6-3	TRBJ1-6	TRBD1	CASSQTGGNSPLHF	TGTGCCAGCAGCCAGACAGGGGGTAATTCACCCCTCCACTTT
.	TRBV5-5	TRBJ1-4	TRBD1	CASSAGTAINEKLFF	TGTGCCAGCAGCGCGGGGACAGCGATTAATGAAAAACTGTTTTTT
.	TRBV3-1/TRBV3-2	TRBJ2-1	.	CASSQDLAINEQFF	TGTGCCAGCAGCCAAGATCTAGCGATCAATGAGCAGTTCTTC
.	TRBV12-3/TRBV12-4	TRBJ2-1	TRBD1	CASSQGVEQFF	TGTGCCAGCAGCCAGGGGGTTGAGCAGTTCTTC
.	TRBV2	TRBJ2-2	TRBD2	CASTRGGARTGELFF	TGTGCCAGCACCCGGGGGGGGGCGCGAACCGGGGAGCTGTTTTTT
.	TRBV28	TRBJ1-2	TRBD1	CASRTQGLLYGYTF	TGTGCCAGCAGAACACAGGGGTTACTCTATGGCTACACCTTC
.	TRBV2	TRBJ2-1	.	CASATSYNEQFF	TGTGCCAGCGCTACCTCCTACAATGAGCAGTTCTTC
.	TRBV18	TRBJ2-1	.	CASSPPLRGEQFF	TGTGCCAGCTCACCACCTCTCAGGGGTGAGCAGTTCTTC
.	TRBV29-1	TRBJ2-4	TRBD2	CSGTGGVRDIQYF	TGCAGCGGGACTGGGGGGGTTAGGGACATTCAGTACTTC
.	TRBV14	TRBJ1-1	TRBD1	CASSRQGIRGNTEAFF	TGTGCCAGCAGCCGACAGGGGATACGAGGAAACACTGAAGCTTTCTTT
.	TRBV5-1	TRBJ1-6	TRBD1	CASSLGDRYNSPLHF	TGCGCCAGCAGCTTGGGGGACAGATATAATTCACCCCTCCACTTT
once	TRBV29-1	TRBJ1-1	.	CSVETGFTEAFF	TGCAGCGTTGAAACAGGCTTTACTGAAGCTTTCTTT
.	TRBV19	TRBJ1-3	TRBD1	CASSGVRTGSGNTIYF	TGTGCCAGTAGCGGAGTCCGGACAGGCTCTGGAAACACCATATATTTT
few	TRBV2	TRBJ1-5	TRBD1	CASSYTGGHQPQHF	TGTGCCAGCAGTTACACAGGGGGCCATCAGCCCCAGCATTTT
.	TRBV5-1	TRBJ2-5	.	CASSLGTDQETQYF	TGCGCCAGCAGCTTGGGGACAGATCAAGAGACCCAGTACTTC
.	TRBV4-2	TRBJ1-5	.	CASSQDLNRNQPQHF	TGTGCCAGCAGCCAAGATCTGAATCGGAATCAGCCCCAGCATTTT